The T cell receptor (beta chain) under discussion was sequenced for a study of molecular identifiers for immune sequencing clone quantification. TCRdb independently ran MiXCR on the PCR reads; one entry per CDR3 protein. The sample has under 650,000 distinct CDR3 sequences, just under 20% seen once; the top ten hold under 0.95%. This clonotype was counted at least ten times. CDR3 length: 17 amino acids. Trimming left V 0 bases short and J 1 base short, with 15 bases between. Germline-derived CDR1 and CDR2 are LNHNV and YYDKDF (reference sequence). The gene calls are TRBV15 and TRBJ2-5; D perhaps matches TRBD2 (7 bases). This receptor was taken from a human donor in good health. Some libraries in this study had Jurkat cell RNA spiked in. The sample consisted of naive CD8+ T cells from blood, with Jurkat cell RNA spiked in. Specified subset: FACS-sorted CD8+CD4-CCR7+CD45RA+ naive T cells. The CDR3 bases are TGTGCCACCAGCAGAGATCGGGGGGCTCGGGTCCAAGAGACCCAGTACTTC. It specifies CATSRDRGARVQETQYF.